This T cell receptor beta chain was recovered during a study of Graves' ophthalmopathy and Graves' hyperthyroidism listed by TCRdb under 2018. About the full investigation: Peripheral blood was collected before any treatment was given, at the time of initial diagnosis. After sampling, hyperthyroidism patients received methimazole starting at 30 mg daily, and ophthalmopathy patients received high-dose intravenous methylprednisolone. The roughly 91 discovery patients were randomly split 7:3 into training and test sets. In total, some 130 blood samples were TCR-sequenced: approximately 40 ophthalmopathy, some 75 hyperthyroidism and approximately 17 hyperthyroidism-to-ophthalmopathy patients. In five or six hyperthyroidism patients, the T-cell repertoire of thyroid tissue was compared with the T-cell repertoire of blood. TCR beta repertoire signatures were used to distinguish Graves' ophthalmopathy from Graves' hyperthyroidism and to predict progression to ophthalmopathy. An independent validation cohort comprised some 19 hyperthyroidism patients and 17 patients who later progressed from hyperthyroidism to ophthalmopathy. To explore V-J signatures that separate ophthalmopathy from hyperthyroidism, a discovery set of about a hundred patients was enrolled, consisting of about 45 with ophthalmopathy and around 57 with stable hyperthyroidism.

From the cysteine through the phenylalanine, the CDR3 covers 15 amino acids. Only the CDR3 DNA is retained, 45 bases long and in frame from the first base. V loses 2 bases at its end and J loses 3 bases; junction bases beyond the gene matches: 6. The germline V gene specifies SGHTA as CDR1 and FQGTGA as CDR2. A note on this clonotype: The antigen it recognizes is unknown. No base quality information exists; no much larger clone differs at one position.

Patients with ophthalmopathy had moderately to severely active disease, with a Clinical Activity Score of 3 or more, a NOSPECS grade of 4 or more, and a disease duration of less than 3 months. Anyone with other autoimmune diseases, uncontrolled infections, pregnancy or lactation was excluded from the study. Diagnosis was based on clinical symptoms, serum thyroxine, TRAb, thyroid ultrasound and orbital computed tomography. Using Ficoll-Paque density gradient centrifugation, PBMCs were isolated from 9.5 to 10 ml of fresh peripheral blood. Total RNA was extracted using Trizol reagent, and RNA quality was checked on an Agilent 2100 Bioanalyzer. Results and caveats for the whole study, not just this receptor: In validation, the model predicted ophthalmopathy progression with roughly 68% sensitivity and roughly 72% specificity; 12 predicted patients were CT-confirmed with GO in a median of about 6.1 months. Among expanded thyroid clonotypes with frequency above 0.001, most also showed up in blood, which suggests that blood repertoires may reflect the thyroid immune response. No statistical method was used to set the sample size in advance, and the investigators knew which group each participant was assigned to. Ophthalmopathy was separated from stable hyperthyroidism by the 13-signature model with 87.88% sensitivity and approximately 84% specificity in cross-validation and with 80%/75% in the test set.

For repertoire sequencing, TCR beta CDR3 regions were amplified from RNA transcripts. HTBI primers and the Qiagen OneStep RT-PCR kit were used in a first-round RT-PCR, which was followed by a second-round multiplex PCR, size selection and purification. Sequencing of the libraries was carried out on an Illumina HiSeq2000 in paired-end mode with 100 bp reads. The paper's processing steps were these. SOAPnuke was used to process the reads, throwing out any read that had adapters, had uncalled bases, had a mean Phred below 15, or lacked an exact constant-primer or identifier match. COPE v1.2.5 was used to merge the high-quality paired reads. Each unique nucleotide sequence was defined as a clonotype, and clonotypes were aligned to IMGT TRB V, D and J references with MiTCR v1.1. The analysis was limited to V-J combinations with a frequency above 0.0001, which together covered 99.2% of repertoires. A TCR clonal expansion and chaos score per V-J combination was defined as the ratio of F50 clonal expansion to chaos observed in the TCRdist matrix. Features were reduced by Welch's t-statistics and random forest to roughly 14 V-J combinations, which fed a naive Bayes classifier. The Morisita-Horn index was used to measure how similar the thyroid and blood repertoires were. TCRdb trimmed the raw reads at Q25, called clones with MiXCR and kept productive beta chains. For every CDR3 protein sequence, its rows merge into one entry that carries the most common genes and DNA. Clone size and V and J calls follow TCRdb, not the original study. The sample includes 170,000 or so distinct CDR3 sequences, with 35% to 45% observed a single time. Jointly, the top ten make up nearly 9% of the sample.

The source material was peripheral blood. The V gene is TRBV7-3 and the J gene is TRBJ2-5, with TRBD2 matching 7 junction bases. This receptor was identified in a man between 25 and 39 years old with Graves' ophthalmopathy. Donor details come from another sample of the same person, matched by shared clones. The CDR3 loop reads CASSLYGGMEETQYF. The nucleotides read TGTGCCAGCAGCTTATACGGGGGGATGGAAGAGACCCAGTACTTC.